The next 23 T cell receptor beta chains were all read from a single sample in a study of OX40 agonist ivuxolimab in advanced cancers. Libraries were prepared by immunoSEQ multiplex PCR; TCRdb keeps only in-frame clonotypes and omits some of them. Of about 66,000 clones in the sample, 60% to 80% were seen once. This material consisted of CD4+ or CD8+ T cells sorted from blood, taken in a trial of the OX40 agonist ivuxolimab. Receptor source: an adult with an advanced solid tumor such as melanoma, head and neck, liver or kidney cancer.

This chain uses TRBV13 with TRBJ2-7; perhaps TRBD1 as D (5 bases). In germline, CDR1 is PRHDT, CDR2 FYEKMQ (reference sequence). Trimming pared 0 bases from V and 7 bases from J, leaving 13 bases between. The length of the CDR3 is 14 residues. The CDR3 DNA reads as TGTGCCAGCAGCTTAGGCAGGGTAGGAAGAGAGCAGTACTTC. Residues: CASSLGRVGREQYF.

This clone was seen a few times. V and J are TRBV30 and TRBJ1-5; D gene ambiguous. CDR3 length: 13 residues. Trimming shortened V by 8 bases and J by 3 bases, and 14 bases separated the two germline ends. In germline, CDR1 is GTSNPN, CDR2 SVGIG (reference sequence). CDR3 region: CAARHRDNQPQHF. For the CDR3, the DNA is TGTGCCGCCCGACATAGGGACAATCAGCCCCAGCATTTT. Full variable domain (remainder filled in from reference TRBV30 and TRBJ1-5): SQTIHQWPATLVQPVGSPLSLECTVEGTSNPNLYWYRQAAGRGLQLLFYSVGIGQISSEVPQNLSASRPQDRQFILSSKKLLLSDSGFYLCAARHRDNQPQHFGDGTRLSIL.

The chain couples TRBV9 to TRBJ1-5; TRBD1 aligns across 8 bases. The junction had 4 bases not matched to a gene; V was cut back by 0 bases and J by 5 bases. This CDR3 spans 15 amino acids. Per germline, CDR1 SGDLS and CDR2 YYNGEE. The CDR3 sequence: CASSVGGQGDQPQHF. Written as DNA, the CDR3 is TGTGCCAGCAGCGTAGGTGGACAGGGAGATCAGCCCCAGCATTTT.

The rearrangement joins TRBV10-3 to TRBJ2-1; 13 bases agree with TRBD2. This CDR3 region has 16 residues. V gave up 4 bases and J gave up 0 bases; unmatched junction bases: 0. Germline V gene lookup returns CDR1 ENHRY and CDR2 SYGVKD. This CDR3 is CAISGTSGSSYNEQFF. For the CDR3, the DNA is TGTGCCATCAGTGGGACTAGCGGGAGCTCCTACAATGAGCAGTTCTTC.

The V and J genes are TRBV19 and TRBJ1-1; D perhaps matches TRBD1 (6 bases). Germline CDR1 and CDR2: LNHDA and SQIVND (reference sequence). Trimming removed 4 bases at V and 7 bases at J, with 13 bases between. The CDR3 spans 13 residues. Here the CDR3 reads CASSTTLDSEAFF. DNA of the CDR3: TGTGCCAGTAGTACCACTCTGGACAGTGAAGCTTTCTTT.

The chain couples TRBV7-2 to TRBJ1-5; 7 nucleotides agree with TRBD1. Germline CDR1 reads SGHTA; CDR2 reads FQGNSA. The V and J ends lost 7 bases and 7 bases, in that order; junction bases with no gene match: 10. This CDR3 is built from 14 residues. CDR3 residues: CASTLTGVDQPQHF. Here the CDR3 DNA reads TGTGCCAGCACTCTAACAGGGGTTGACCAGCCCCAGCATTTT.

This clone has a handful of counts. The chain is built from TRBV4-1 and TRBJ1-1; no firm D call. The CDR3 runs to 12 residues. Trimming shortened V by 4 bases and J by 1 base, and 4 bases separated the two germline ends. CDR1 is MGHRA and CDR2 is YSYEKL in the germline V gene. DNA for the CDR3: TGCGCCAGCAGCCGATCGAACACTGAAGCTTTCTTT. Its translation: CASSRSNTEAFF.

The V gene is TRBV13, the J gene TRBJ2-1; unclear D gene. CDR3 length: 15 amino acids. V was shortened by 1 base and J by 0 bases, with 7 bases between the two germline ends. CDR1 is PRHDT and CDR2 is FYEKMQ in the germline V gene (reference sequence). As DNA, the CDR3 is TGTGCCAGCAGCTTAGTTCGGAGCTCCTACAATGAGCAGTTCTTC. It translates to CASSLVRSSYNEQFF.

The rearrangement joins TRBV11-3 to TRBJ2-1; 10 bases are shared with TRBD2. V dropped 4 bases and J dropped 8; count of bases not matched to a gene: 8. CDR3 length: 15 amino acids. The V gene's germline CDR1 is SGHNT and CDR2 YENEEA. This chain's CDR3 is CASSSQAGGHDEQFF. The CDR3, as DNA: TGTGCCAGCAGCTCCCAAGCGGGAGGGCACGATGAGCAGTTCTTC.

The chain employs TRBV7-9 and TRBJ2-1, with D maybe TRBD2 (6 bases). The CDR3 loop spans 15 amino acids. Trimming pared 4 bases from V and 8 bases from J, leaving 18 bases between. The V gene's germline CDR1 is SEHNR and CDR2 FQNEAQ (reference sequence). CDR3 sequence (DNA): TGTGCCAGCAGCTCCCGGGTGGGGGGTAAGGATGAGCAGTTCTTC. It is translated as CASSSRVGGKDEQFF.

To note about this clone: An end of the junction does not agree with germline; a read error may underlie this. The J gene is TRBJ2-7, the V gene TRBV5-1; D gene uncertain. This CDR3 spans 15 amino acids. Germline V CDR1 and CDR2: SGHRS, YFSETQ. CDR3 nucleotides: TGCGCCAGCAGCTTAAGATTTAGAAGTCCGACCGAGGAGTACTTC. It translates to CASSLRFRSPTEEYF.

This sequence joins TRBV18 and TRBJ2-7; no firm D call. V lost 0 bases, J lost 4 bases, and 7 bases lay in between. The CDR3 has 13 residues. CDR1 is KGHSH and CDR2 is LQKENI in the germline V gene. DNA for the CDR3: TGTGCCAGCTCACCACCGGTCGTGTACGAGCAGTACTTC. This translates into CASSPPVVYEQYF.

The chain combines TRBV19 with TRBJ1-6; tentative D call: TRBD1 (6 bases). Germline assignment: CDR1 LNHDA and CDR2 SQIVND (reference sequence). The CDR3 extends over 16 amino acids. Trimming removed 5 bases at V and 5 bases at J, with 16 bases between. CDR3 amino acids: CASSRTGLYHNSPLHF. In DNA form, the CDR3 reads TGTGCCAGTAGTCGTACAGGGTTATACCATAATTCACCCCTCCACTTT.

The rearrangement links TRBV2 to TRBJ2-2; 12 positions agree with TRBD2. Germline loops: CDR1 SNHLY, CDR2 FYNNEI. V lost 4 bases, J lost 7 bases, and 4 bases stayed unmatched. This CDR3 comprises 15 residues. The CDR3 sequence is CASSVTSGGHGELFF. CDR3 coding DNA: TGTGCCAGCAGTGTGACTAGCGGGGGTCACGGGGAGCTGTTTTTT.

J is TRBJ1-2 and V is TRBV5-5, with D unresolved. V shed 1 base and J shed 4 bases, with 8 bases lying between them. The germline CDR1 and CDR2 sequences are SGHKS and YYEKEE (reference sequence). The CDR3 is made up of 13 amino acids. The CDR3 here is CASSLNVLYGYTF. DNA for the CDR3: TGTGCCAGCAGCTTGAACGTCCTCTATGGCTACACCTTC.

The J gene is TRBJ1-1, the V gene TRBV10-3; 9 positions agree with TRBD1. The CDR3 has 15 residues. J was trimmed by 3 bases and V by 5 bases; bases with no gene match: 7. Per the germline V gene, CDR1 is ENHRY and CDR2 is SYGVKD. CDR3 loop: CAISPTTGGDTEAFF. CDR3 in DNA: TGTGCCATCAGTCCCACTACAGGGGGCGACACTGAAGCTTTCTTT.

V usage is TRBV7-1 and J usage is TRBJ2-6; tentatively, D is TRBD1 (5 bases). TRBV7-1 has ORF status, its function being uncertain. This CDR3 has 16 residues. Trimming took 5 bases from V and 5 from J, leaving 16 bases between them. This CDR3 is CASSHIGQSRANVLTF. DNA of the CDR3: TGTGCCAGCAGCCACATAGGACAAAGTCGGGCCAACGTCCTGACTTTC.

This clone came up once. The V call is TRBV9, the J call TRBJ2-2, with TRBD2 matching over 10 bases. The germline V gene encodes CDR1 SGDLS and CDR2 YYNGEE. Unmatched junction bases numbered 3, after V lost 4 bases and J lost 3 bases. CDR3 length: 15 residues. The CDR3 sequence is CASSIGTSDTGELFF. The CDR3 DNA reads TGTGCCAGCAGCATTGGGACTAGCGACACCGGGGAGCTGTTTTTT.

J is TRBJ2-7 and V is TRBV21-1; TRBD1 is taken as the D call from the table, unchecked against the DNA. TRBV21-1 is a documented pseudogene. The CDR3 covers 16 residues. This CDR3 is CASSLGDGQRPYEQYF. The CDR3 coding sequence is TGTGCCAGCAGCCTGGGGGATGGACAGCGTCCCTACGAGCAGTACTTC.

The rearrangement uses TRBV19 and TRBJ2-5; 8 nucleotides align to TRBD1. Germline values: CDR1 LNHDA, CDR2 SQIVND (reference sequence). CDR3 length: 15 residues. V shed 4 bases, J shed 0 bases, and the junction held 4 bases outside the gene matches. The CDR3 sequence is CASSTVTGDQETQYF. CDR3 nucleotide sequence: TGTGCCAGTAGTACCGTGACAGGGGACCAAGAGACCCAGTACTTC. The full variable domain, with the rest looked up from reference TRBV19 and TRBJ2-5, is DGGITQSPKYLFRKEGQNVTLSCEQNLNHDAMYWYRQDPGQGLRLIYYSQIVNDFQKGDIAEGYSVSREKKESFPLTVTSAQKNPTAFYLCASSTVTGDQETQYFGPGTRLLVL.

This clone was found once. The chain links TRBV5-1 to TRBJ2-7; 8 bases align to TRBD1. V lost 1 base and J lost 5; bases outside the gene matches: 8. Germline V gives CDR1 SGHRS, CDR2 YFSETQ. This CDR3 comprises 15 residues. The CDR3 loop reads CASSLFGTGGDEQYF. The CDR3 DNA sequence: TGCGCCAGCAGCTTGTTCGGGACAGGAGGTGACGAGCAGTACTTC. Full variable domain (outside the CDR3, taken from reference TRBV5-1 and TRBJ2-7): KAGVTQTPRYLIKTRGQQVTLSCSPISGHRSVSWYQQTPGQGLQFLFEYFSETQRNKGNFPGRFSGRQFSNSRSEMNVSTLELGDSALYLCASSLFGTGGDEQYFGPGTRLTVT.

The chain is built from TRBV11-2 and TRBJ2-7; 9 positions agree with TRBD1. The CDR3 runs to 14 residues. Germline V gene lookup returns CDR1 SGHAT and CDR2 FQNNGV. The V segment lost 8 bases and the J segment 5 bases; nucleotides outside the gene matches: 10. The CDR3 spells CASGLDRGLDEQYF. CDR3 coding DNA: TGTGCCAGCGGACTGGACAGGGGTCTCGACGAGCAGTACTTC.

The V and J genes are TRBV30 and TRBJ1-1; D is unresolved. Germline loops: CDR1 GTSNPN, CDR2 SVGIG (reference sequence). The CDR3 covers 13 residues. The V end lost 5 bases, the J end lost 2 bases, and 12 bases lay between the germline ends. CDR3 amino acids: CAWAHTLNTEAFF. The CDR3 nucleotides are TGTGCCTGGGCCCACACCCTCAACACTGAAGCTTTCTTT.